This T cell receptor (beta chain) was identified in a study of vaccination and CD4 T cells after COVID-19. Whole-study context: Two doses of either BNT162b2 or mRNA-1273 vaccine were given to participants. Stimulation of cells relied on overlapping spike peptides derived from SARS-CoV-2, HCoV-NL63, HCoV-OC43 and HCoV-229E. Samples were taken after vaccination, a median of roughly 70 days after dose two, with a range of 14 to 241.

The Oncomine TCR Beta short-read assay was applied to DNA of cultured CD4+ T cells. TCRdb ran MiXCR on the PCR reads and lists one entry per CDR3 protein. Of some 13,000 distinct CDR3 sequences listed, roughly 60% are singletons. In the case of this clonotype: Its specificity is unknown.

Treatment: roughly nine-day PBMC culture with coronavirus spike peptide pools or control peptides (ViraFEST assay). Germline CDR1 reads DFQATT; CDR2 reads SNEGSKA (reference sequence). Trimming took 1 base from V and 0 from J, leaving 6 bases between them. The CDR3 sequence is 13 residues long. Sequenced input: CD4+ T cells from blood, cultured in vitro. The origin of this receptor is a human donor who had recovered from COVID-19. This chain links TRBV20-1 with TRBJ2-5; D not certain. For the CDR3, the DNA is TGCAGTGCTAGAGCTAACTACCAAGAGACCCAGTACTTC. Protein product: CSARANYQETQYF.